This TCR beta chain was found in a study of blood T cell repertoires in COVID-19. Study-level information: The samples span acute and convalescent COVID-19 from the United States, Italy and Spain. The cDNA or gDNA used as material had been derived from T cells, B-cell-depleted T cells, or PBMCs.

The CDR3 runs 14 residues. CDR1 is MNHEY, CDR2 SMNVEV, per germline (reference sequence). Trimming removed 9 bases at V and 0 bases at J, with 11 bases between. As handled by the study authors: Reference gene primer amplification in the assay estimated nucleated cell counts. Libraries were prepared by immunoSEQ multiplex PCR; TCRdb keeps only in-frame clonotypes and omits some of them. The V and J calls and clone size are taken from that table; D and trimming were inferred from the DNA. The table has some 200,000 clones, 90% to 95% seen once. Sequenced: peripheral blood. The TCR was taken from a man younger than 40 with acute or convalescent COVID-19. V and J are TRBV27 and TRBJ2-2; possibly TRBD1 for D (6 bases). For the CDR3, the DNA is TGTGCCAGTGGAGGACAGCCGAACACCGGGGAGCTGTTTTTT. This translates into CASGGQPNTGELFF.